The entry that follows covers one T cell receptor beta chain sequence. What it binds is not known. The source of the sample is a study of immune cell composition in non-small cell lung cancer. Study at large: Most cases were lung adenocarcinoma or squamous cell carcinoma.

Libraries were prepared by immunoSEQ multiplex PCR; TCRdb keeps only in-frame clonotypes and omits some of them. Found here are over a thousand clones, approximately 79% of them singletons; the top ten hold around 9.8%. Overall study findings and caveats: No significant correlation existed between pack-years smoked and tumour clonality. Overall clonality, unlike maximal tumour-associated clone frequency, did not predict TIL reactivity.

Germline CDR1 reads LGHNA; CDR2 reads YSLEER. This CDR3 spans 16 amino acids. V was pared by 1 base and J by 2 bases, with 13 bases between. Template was genomic DNA from frozen, unsorted single-cell suspensions. Specimen: lung tumor tissue. The rearrangement joins TRBV4-3 to TRBJ2-3; D is perhaps TRBD2 (5 bases). The source of this sequence is a human donor with non-small cell lung cancer. This CDR3 is CASSQGGLRATDTQYF. The CDR3 DNA sequence: TGCGCCAGCAGCCAAGGCGGACTGCGGGCCACAGATACGCAGTATTTT.